This note documents a single T cell receptor (beta chain) sequence. This sequence may be a read error, since a much larger clone differs from it by one base. This sample was included in a study of breast tumors, draining lymph nodes, adjacent tissues. Samples came from axillary lymph nodes draining the breast cancer. One entry per CDR3 protein results from TCRdb running MiXCR on the multiplex PCR reads. The sample yields approximately 250,000 distinct CDR3 sequences, 30% to 35% seen once. Source material: axillary lymph node tissue. The TCR originated in a female donor with breast cancer. Some clones in this sample may be carry-over from other donors' samples.

The CDR3 protein is CASSIALLPGTSGRSNTQCF. For the CDR3, the DNA is TGTGCCAGTAGTATTGCTCTTCTGCCGGGGACTAGCGGGAGATCGAATACGCAGTGTTTT. The V call is TRBV19, the J call TRBJ2-3; 14 nucleotides align to TRBD2. This CDR3 has 20 residues. Per germline, CDR1 LNHDA and CDR2 SQIVND (reference sequence).